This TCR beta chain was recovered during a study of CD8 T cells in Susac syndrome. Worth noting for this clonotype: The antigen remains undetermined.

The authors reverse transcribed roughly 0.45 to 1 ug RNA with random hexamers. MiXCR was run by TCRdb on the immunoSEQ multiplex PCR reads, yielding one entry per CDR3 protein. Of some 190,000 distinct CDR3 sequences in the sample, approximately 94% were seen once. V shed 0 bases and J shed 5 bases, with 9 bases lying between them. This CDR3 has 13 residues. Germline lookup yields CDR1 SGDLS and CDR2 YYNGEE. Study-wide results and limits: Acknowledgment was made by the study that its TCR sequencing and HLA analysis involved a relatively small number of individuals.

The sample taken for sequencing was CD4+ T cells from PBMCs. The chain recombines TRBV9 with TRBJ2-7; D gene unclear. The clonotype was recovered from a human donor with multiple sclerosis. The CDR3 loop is CASSVDQGNEQYF. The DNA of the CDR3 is TGTGCCAGCAGCGTAGATCAAGGCAACGAGCAGTACTTC.